This entry features one T cell receptor beta chain sequence. As yet, its antigen is unknown. Measured with immunoSEQ multiplex PCR; TCRdb has only the in-frame clones, and not every one. In the table there are some 1 million clones, around 74% of which are singletons. Trimming took off 3 bases at V and 9 bases at J, with 12 bases between the two ends. The V gene's germline CDR1 is SGHVS and CDR2 FQNEAQ. CDR3 size: 13 residues. All participating donors were Caucasian adults from Nashville, Tennessee. The study separated CD4+ cells into CD45RA+ naive and CD45RA-negative memory subsets. The data were taken from a study of shared clonotypes between healthy human individuals. General observations from the study: Generation probabilities of non-shared clonotypes were lower (relative to those shared by all four donors).

V is TRBV7-8 and J is TRBJ1-3; D gene unclear. Sequencing was done on a sample of memory CD4+ T cells sorted from blood. Specified subset: CD45RA-negative fraction. This receptor was taken from a man between 18 and 35 years old in good health. The CDR3 coding sequence is TGTGCCAGCAGCTTTAGCGCGGGCGGCACCATATATTTT. Its protein is CASSFSAGGTIYF.